These T cell receptor beta chains were read from a single sample in a study of blood T cell repertoires in COVID-19. The table came from immunoSEQ multiplex PCR; TCRdb's copy has only in-frame clones and leaves some out. The sample includes roughly 350,000 clones, approximately 91% of them seen just once. Sample: peripheral blood. The receptor set was obtained from a woman in her 70s with COVID-19, enrolled during active disease. Each CDR3 is given with its conserved first and last residue. The order of the fields is V gene, clone size, D gene, J gene, CDR3 protein, CDR3 DNA. D genes are given only for firm matches. Where a row states a size, it is once, few, many or the class of an expanded clone; other rows omit it.

>TRBV7-9|-|-|TRBJ2-7
CASSLVQVAYEQYF
TGTGCCAGCAGCTTAGTCCAGGTAGCCTACGAGCAGTACTTC
>TRBV24-1|-|TRBD1|TRBJ2-2
CATAPTGEGNTGELFF
TGTGCCACCGCCCCGACAGGGGAAGGGAACACCGGGGAGCTGTTTTTT
>TRBV18|-|-|TRBJ2-7
CASSPLRDRGYEQYF
TGTGCCAGCTCTCCCCTGCGGGACAGAGGCTACGAGCAGTACTTC
>TRBV9|-|TRBD1|TRBJ2-7
CASSVEADRGPYEQYF
TGTGCCAGCAGCGTAGAGGCGGACAGGGGGCCGTACGAGCAGTACTTC
>TRBV4-1|once|-|TRBJ1-2
CASSQAQGPGYGYTF
TGCGCCAGCAGCCAAGCTCAGGGTCCGGGCTATGGCTACACCTTC
>TRBV6-5|-|TRBD1|TRBJ1-2
CASRGQGADGYTF
TGTGCCAGCAGGGGACAGGGGGCGGATGGCTACACCTTC
>TRBV7-9|-|-|TRBJ2-5
CASSLEDRYDQETQYF
TGTGCCAGCAGCTTGGAGGACAGATACGACCAAGAGACCCAGTACTTC
>TRBV6-6|-|TRBD1|TRBJ1-1
CASSSTGVTPEAFF
TGTGCCAGCAGTTCGACAGGGGTTACGCCTGAAGCTTTCTTT
>TRBV27|-|-|TRBJ1-4
CASSPTVRTATNEKLFF
TGTGCCAGCAGTCCTACCGTCCGGACAGCAACTAATGAAAAACTGTTTTTT
>TRBV7-2|-|-|TRBJ1-5
CASSPTGPVNQPQHF
TGTGCCAGCAGCCCGACAGGTCCAGTCAATCAGCCCCAGCATTTT
>TRBV6-5|-|-|TRBJ1-2
CASSPGYRGYTF
TGTGCCAGCAGCCCAGGGTACCGTGGCTACACCTTC
>TRBV9|few|TRBD1|TRBJ2-3
CASSTGADTQYF
TGTGCCAGCAGTACAGGGGCAGATACGCAGTATTTT
>TRBV11-3|-|-|TRBJ1-3
CASSSGGRLYF
TGTGCCAGCAGCTCTGGAGGACGGTTATATTTT
>TRBV9|-|TRBD1|TRBJ1-5
CASSAGTGFNQPQHF
TGTGCCAGCAGCGCCGGGACAGGGTTCAATCAGCCCCAGCATTTT
>TRBV6-5|once|TRBD1|TRBJ2-1
CASRAGQGDYNEQFF
TGTGCCAGCAGAGCCGGACAGGGGGATTACAATGAGCAGTTCTTC
>TRBV4-3|-|TRBD1|TRBJ2-7
CASSQDTISRDRGLEQYF
TGCGCCAGCAGCCAAGATACGATAAGTCGGGACAGGGGGCTAGAGCAGTACTTC
>TRBV6-5|once|-|TRBJ1-4
CASSYSIYRADEKLFF
TGTGCCAGCAGTTACTCGATCTACAGGGCCGACGAAAAACTGTTTTTT
>TRBV28|-|-|TRBJ1-6
CASSNRWANSPLHF
TGTGCCAGCAGCAACCGTTGGGCGAATTCACCCCTCCACTTT
>TRBV27|-|-|TRBJ2-7
CASSSSGASDEQYF
TGTGCCAGCAGTTCGTCAGGGGCGAGCGACGAGCAGTACTTC
>TRBV2|-|-|TRBJ1-5
CASSEALPFSWESRVSNQPQHF
TGTGCCAGCAGTGAAGCGCTTCCTTTCTCTTGGGAATCCAGGGTAAGCAATCAGCCCCAGCATTTT
>TRBV14|-|-|TRBJ1-2
CASSPNRAGNGYTF
TGTGCCAGCAGCCCCAATAGGGCAGGGAATGGCTACACCTTC
>TRBV7-8|-|TRBD1|TRBJ2-6
CASSLQGSTGANVLTF
TGTGCCAGCAGTTTACAGGGGTCGACCGGGGCCAACGTCCTGACTTTC
>TRBV5-1|-|-|TRBJ1-3
CASSLAGPNSGNTIYF
TGCGCCAGCAGCTTGGCCGGTCCCAACTCTGGAAACACCATATATTTT
>TRBV5-6|-|TRBD1|TRBJ1-2
CASSWGTGNGYTF
TGTGCCAGCAGCTGGGGGACAGGGAATGGCTACACCTTC
>TRBV4-3|many|-|TRBJ2-7
CASSQDWSGVYEQYF
TGCGCCAGCAGCCAAGATTGGTCCGGGGTCTACGAGCAGTACTTC
>TRBV24-1|-|TRBD1|TRBJ1-1
CATSLTGSNTEAFF
TGTGCCACCAGCCTGACAGGGTCGAACACTGAAGCTTTCTTT
>TRBV7-2|-|TRBD1|TRBJ1-2
CASSTSGGAGGYTF
TGTGCCAGCAGCACCTCAGGGGGCGCGGGTGGCTACACCTTC
>TRBV25-1|once|-|TRBJ2-2
CASSEPGPGELFF
TGTGCCAGCAGTGAACCAGGGCCTGGGGAGCTGTTTTTT
>TRBV24-1|once|-|TRBJ1-3
CATPDSPDSSGNTIYF
TGTGCCACTCCGGACAGCCCCGACTCATCTGGAAACACCATATATTTT
>TRBV24-1|-|-|TRBJ2-7
CATSDFGRVRPYEQYF
TGTGCCACCAGTGATTTTGGCAGGGTAAGACCCTACGAGCAGTACTTC
>TRBV29-1|once|-|TRBJ1-1
CSAIIGGTGAEAFF
TGCAGCGCCATAATCGGGGGTACGGGTGCTGAAGCTTTCTTT
>TRBV5-4|-|-|TRBJ2-3
CASSLGQQPNTQYF
TGTGCCAGCAGCTTGGGACAGCAACCCAATACGCAGTATTTT